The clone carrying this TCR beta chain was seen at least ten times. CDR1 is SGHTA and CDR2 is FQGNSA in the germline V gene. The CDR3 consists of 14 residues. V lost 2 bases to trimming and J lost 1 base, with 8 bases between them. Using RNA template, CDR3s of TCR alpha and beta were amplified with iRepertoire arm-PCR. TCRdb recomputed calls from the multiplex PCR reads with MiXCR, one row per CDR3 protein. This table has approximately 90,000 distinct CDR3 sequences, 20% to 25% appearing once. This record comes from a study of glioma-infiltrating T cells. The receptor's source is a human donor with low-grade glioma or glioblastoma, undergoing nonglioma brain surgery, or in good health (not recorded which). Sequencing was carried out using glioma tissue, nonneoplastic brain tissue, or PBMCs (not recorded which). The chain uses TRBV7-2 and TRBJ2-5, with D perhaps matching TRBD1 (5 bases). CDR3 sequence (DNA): TGTGCCAGCAGCTTAAGGGGAATCCAAGAGACCCAGTACTTC. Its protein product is CASSLRGIQETQYF.